The 7 T cell receptor beta chains presented below share a single source sample, sequenced in a study of blood T cells in healthy people across ages. Next came a second PCR, run for about 6 to 12 cycles, which used a sample-barcoded 5' primer along with a J-beta primer mix. From the 5' RACE reads, TCRdb called clonotypes with MiXCR, one entry per CDR3 protein. Of hundreds of thousands of distinct CDR3 sequences listed, roughly 64% are singletons. Sequenced sample: blood. Receptors were obtained from a man under 40 in good health.

The rearrangement links TRBV20-1 to TRBJ2-1; TRBD2 matches 9 bases. Trimming at V came to 3 bases and at J to 8 bases, leaving 8 bases not matched to a gene. This CDR3 is built from 14 residues. Germline CDR1 and CDR2: DFQATT and SNEGSKA (reference sequence). CDR3 protein: CSARGLAGLYEQFF. CDR3 coding DNA: TGCAGTGCTAGGGGGCTAGCGGGATTGTATGAGCAGTTCTTC.

This rearrangement joins TRBV29-1 to TRBJ2-3; 7 nucleotides align to TRBD2. Germline trimming cut 7 bases from V and 4 bases from J; bases unmatched to any gene: 11. CDR3 length equals 14 residues. CDR1 is SQVTM and CDR2 is ANQGSEA in the germline V gene. The CDR3 DNA sequence: TGCAGCGCGTGGGCGGGGGAGGGCTCAGATACGCAGTATTTT. It codes for CSAWAGEGSDTQYF.

The rearrangement uses TRBV12-3 or TRBV12-4 and TRBJ1-2, with 7 bases aligning to TRBD1. This CDR3 has 15 residues. V lost 3 bases and J lost 3; bases outside the gene matches: 7. CDR3 sequence: CASSFSRGLDYGYTF. For the CDR3, the DNA is TGTGCCAGCAGTTTCAGCAGGGGGTTGGACTATGGCTACACCTTC.

This clonotype was counted between two and nine times. This chain joins TRBV20-1 and TRBJ2-7, with 7 bases matching TRBD1. Trimming at V came to 7 bases and at J to 2 bases, leaving 5 bases not matched to a gene. CDR1 and CDR2 (germline): DFQATT, SNEGSKA (reference sequence). The CDR3 loop spans 12 amino acids. The chain's CDR3 is CSGTDRAYEQYF. The CDR3 DNA is TGCAGTGGGACCGACAGGGCCTACGAGCAGTACTTC.

This clonotype was found once. The J gene is TRBJ2-4, the V gene TRBV11-1; D not resolved. Matching the DNA end better, TRBJ2-7 makes the J call doubtful. The CDR3 spans 16 residues. Germline V gene data show CDR1 as SGHAT and CDR2 as FQDESV (reference sequence). The CDR3 loop reads CASSSPTAESPYEQYF. Written as DNA, the CDR3 is TGTGCCAGCAGCTCACCCACGGCGGAATCCCCCTACGAGCAGTACTTC.

The chain joins TRBV7-2 to TRBJ2-5, with a tentative D call TRBD2 (6 bases). This CDR3 spans 15 amino acids. Trimming stripped 5 bases from V and 5 bases from J, with 18 bases between. Germline-derived CDR1 and CDR2 are SGHTA and FQGNSA. This CDR3 is CASSPRLVAGETQYF. CDR3 in DNA: TGTGCCAGCAGCCCTAGACTAGTCGCTGGGGAGACCCAGTACTTC.

This clonotype was counted only a few times. CDR3 amino acids: CSVEGTPTEAFF. The CDR3 nucleotides are TGCAGCGTTGAAGGGACACCCACTGAAGCTTTCTTT. The chain employs TRBV29-1 and TRBJ1-1, with D possibly matching TRBD1 (5 bases). V was trimmed by 1 base and J by 4 bases, leaving 7 bases between them. The CDR3 is 12 residues long. Germline CDR1 SQVTM, CDR2 ANQGSEA.